This TCR beta chain was sequenced in a study of PD-1 blockade in classical Hodgkin lymphoma. Background on the study: With a 2-week interval, patients received intravenous nivolumab at 3 mg/kg. Study-wide findings and caveats: Significantly greater TCR diversity emerged by C4D1 in CD4+ cells but not CD8+ cells. The authors excluded patients who started nivolumab under 1 year after ASCT. Lower baseline TCR diversity marked trial partial responders and progressors.

The time point is: cycle 4 day 1 (C4D1), after less than 7 weeks of nivolumab. All patients experienced relapse after autologous stem cell transplantation, and brentuximab vedotin exposure was variable. In germline, CDR1 is MNHEY, CDR2 SVGAGI. The CDR3 has 14 residues. After removal of 6 bases from V and 9 bases from J, the junction contained 10 bases not matched to a gene. TCRdb's table, derived via immunoSEQ multiplex PCR, lists solely in-frame clones and lacks some. The sample carries tens of thousands of clones, 91% recorded once. A note on this clone: Its matching antigen is unknown.

V and J are TRBV6-5 and TRBJ1-5, with 8 nucleotides matching TRBD1. The source of this sequence is a human donor with classical Hodgkin lymphoma. The specimen was peripheral blood mononuclear cells (PBMCs), collected before the fourth cycle of nivolumab. Written as DNA, the CDR3 is TGTGCCAGCAGCCCCGGGACAGGATACCGGCCCCAGCATTTT. Amino acid sequence: CASSPGTGYRPQHF.